Listed here is a single T cell receptor (beta chain). This clonotype was recorded a few times. Its cognate antigen has yet to be identified. The record has no base qualities; no much larger clone is one base away. Receptors were amplified or captured by PCR. DNA from cultured CD4+ T cells was subjected to TCR sequencing with the Oncomine TCR Beta short-read assay at the Johns Hopkins FTIC core. The QIAamp micro DNA kit was used to extract genomic DNA from the cultured CD4+ T cells. The Oncomine TCR Beta libraries from cultured CD4+ T cells were pooled using unique dual indexes and then sequenced on an Illumina iSeq 100. The source study handled its data this way. Non-productive sequences were removed, and CDR3s that did not start with C, did not end with F or W, or were shorter than 7 amino acids were discarded. Antigen-specific clonotypes were identified using the MANAFEST web application through comparison of peptide-stimulated wells with reference and other culture wells. Positive clones required FDR below 0.05, an odds ratio above 5, and productive frequency above 0.1% in at least two of three replicate wells. Cross-reactive clonotypes were defined as significantly expanded in both SARS-CoV-2 spike wells and at least one common cold coronavirus spike condition. Levenshtein distances (stringdist) and unrooted phylogenetic trees (ape) in R version 3.6.1 were used to assess CDR3 homology. The public reads were reanalyzed by TCRdb: fastp trimming at Q25, MiXCR alignment, in-frame beta chains only. CDR3 protein duplicates are merged, each entry listing the most common genes and DNA. The V and J calls and clone size are TCRdb's, not the authors'. Within this sample are about 24,000 distinct CDR3 sequences, with 40% to 50% of them counted one time only. The ten largest clonotypes hold roughly 4% of the sample.

These data originate in a study of vaccination and CD4 T cells after COVID-19 (dated by TCRdb to the early 2020s). At the level of the whole study: Every convalescent patient had a positive nasal swab PCR test for SARS-CoV-2, with mild disease in several patients and severe disease in one. Post-COVID blood samples from convalescent patients were collected a median of around 110 days after diagnosis, with a range of 35 to 161 days. Culture stimuli were overlapping spike peptide pools from SARS-CoV-2 and from the common cold coronaviruses HCoV-NL63, HCoV-OC43 and HCoV-229E. The time from the second vaccine dose to post-vaccine blood sampling had a median of roughly 70 days and ranged from about 12 to 241 days. Two doses of either the Pfizer-BioNTech BNT162b2 vaccine (n=8) or the Moderna mRNA-1273 vaccine (n=2) were administered to participants. Six males and four females were included in the convalescent cohort, with two Hispanic individuals, seven Caucasians, two Asians and one multiracial person represented. In around nine COVID-19 convalescent patients and a handful of infection-naive healthy vaccine recipients, the spike-specific CD4+ TCR repertoire before mRNA vaccination was compared with the repertoire after mRNA vaccination. Control cultures received a CEFX viral epitope pool as the positive control, an HIV-1 Nef peptide pool as the negative control, or no peptide. For three convalescent patients, samples were collected at an early post-vaccination timepoint (day 14) as well as at a late post-vaccination timepoint (days 161 to 241). Study-wide conclusions, independent of this receptor: In convalescent patients, a median approximately 90% of post-vaccine SARS-CoV-2-reactive clones were detected only after vaccination, suggesting vaccine-specific priming. Relatively few convalescent patients were included in the study, and early timepoints after natural infection were not analyzed. Although the median number of SARS-CoV-2-reactive clonotypes went up from around 20 after infection to some 37 after vaccination, the increase was not significant. Of the vaccine-specific clones found in convalescent patients, nearly all (304 of 307) were mono-reactive for SARS-CoV-2 spike instead of being cross-reactive with common cold coronaviruses.

Per the publication, the time point label means: late sampling 161 to 241 days after vaccination in three convalescent patients. Explained via the paper, the treatment or condition label denotes: approximately 9-day PBMC culture with coronavirus spike peptide pools or control peptides (ViraFEST assay). The ViraFEST assay was used in the study, in which antigen-specific T cells were expanded with peptide pools and expanded clonotypes were subsequently identified by TCR sequencing. The convalescent patients' positive SARS-CoV-2 PCR tests were from March to December 2020, which was before the Alpha, Beta and Delta variants emerged in the United States. Each well held 2.1 million or so PBMCs cultured in IMDM containing approximately 5% human AB serum and approximately 9.8 IU/ml IL-2, with around 9.7 ug/ml peptide pools added. Half of the culture medium was replaced with fresh IL-2-containing medium on days 3 and 7. After around 10 days of culture, CD4+ T cells were isolated by negative selection with the EasySep CD4+ T cell isolation kit. Ficoll-Paque Plus gradient centrifugation was used to isolate PBMCs from whole blood, and the isolated PBMCs were then either used fresh or cryopreserved at -140C. Triplicate wells were generally used for each culture condition.

The V end gives up 0 bases and the J end 6 bases, leaving 8 bases in the junction not matched to a gene. From its cysteine to its phenylalanine, the CDR3 spans 14 amino acids. Here the CDR3 DNA is all that survives: 42 bases in frame from base 1. The germline V gene (reference sequence) sets CDR1 to DFQATT and CDR2 to SNEGSKA. This clonotype originated in a human donor who had recovered from COVID-19. Sequencing was performed on CD4+ T cells from blood, cultured in vitro, taken about 7 months after SARS-CoV-2 vaccination. The chain links TRBV20-1 with TRBJ2-7, and 7 bases in between align with TRBD2. The sequence in DNA is TGCAGTGCTAGAGATAAGTCGCGGGGGAGCGAGCAGTACTTC. The resulting protein is CSARDKSRGSEQYF.